This record concerns one T cell receptor beta chain sequence. Method: immunoSEQ multiplex PCR; TCRdb's copy keeps in-frame clones and lacks some. This table has approximately 24,000 clones, 94% appearing once. The junction had 9 bases not matched to a gene; V was cut back by 3 bases and J by 10 bases. This CDR3 has 15 amino acids. Germline values: CDR1 MNHNS, CDR2 SASEGT. The data were obtained in a study of blood T cell repertoires in COVID-19. Whole-study context: T cells, B-cell-depleted T cells, or PBMCs supplied cDNA or gDNA.

This TCR was sampled from a woman between 50 and 59 years old with active COVID-19. The chain is built from TRBV6-1 and TRBJ2-1; 10 nucleotides match TRBD1. The specimen was peripheral blood. The CDR3 DNA follows: TGTGCCAGCAGTGATTGGAGACAGGGGGCAAGGGAGCAGTTCTTC. It is translated as CASSDWRQGAREQFF.